The entry that follows covers one TCR beta chain sequence. Trimming stripped 5 bases from V and 1 base from J, with 15 bases between. Germline loops: CDR1 MDHEN, CDR2 SYDVKM. This CDR3 has 15 amino acids. The data originate from a study of OX40 agonist ivuxolimab in advanced cancers. Clones were read by immunoSEQ multiplex PCR, and TCRdb kept only the in-frame ones, dropping some. This table holds 65,000 to 70,000 clones, roughly 80% found once. The sequencing used CD4+ or CD8+ T cells sorted from blood, collected in a trial of the OX40 agonist ivuxolimab. This clonotype was obtained from an adult with an advanced solid tumor such as melanoma, head and neck, liver or kidney cancer. The V call is TRBV28, the J call TRBJ2-7; D gene uncertain. The CDR3 region has the DNA TGTGCCAGCAGTCCCGGCCTAGTAAGTTCCTACGAGCAGTACTTC. Translated: CASSPGLVSSYEQYF.